The clone carrying this T cell receptor (beta chain) appeared once. Antigen specificity is unknown. The data were obtained in a study of untreated major depressive disorder. Overall study findings and caveats: Sequencing showed nonsignificant TRBV25-01 and TRBV02-01 differences matching flow cytometry. Each subject's top five TRBV05-01 clones were all private. Compared with controls, depressed patients showed more TRBV05-01 (Vbeta 5.1) usage in CD4+ T cells.

The germline gives CDR1 SGHTA, CDR2 FQGNSA. The germline V and J ends were trimmed by 1 base and 6 bases, with 9 bases remaining between them. The CDR3 length is 14 residues. Measured with immunoSEQ multiplex PCR; TCRdb has only the in-frame clones, and not every one. The profile shows under 20,000 clones, more than 90% of them singletons. Blood, 30 to 35 ml, was drawn into EDTA tubes. The sequencing sample was made of CD4+ T cells from PBMCs. The chain carries TRBV7-2 and TRBJ2-2, with D possibly being TRBD1 or TRBD2 (5 bases each). The sequence was obtained from a woman aged 40 to 50 with major depressive disorder. CDR3 in amino acids: CASSLVLGPGELFF. The DNA of the CDR3 is TGTGCCAGCAGCTTAGTCCTGGGACCCGGGGAGCTGTTTTTT.